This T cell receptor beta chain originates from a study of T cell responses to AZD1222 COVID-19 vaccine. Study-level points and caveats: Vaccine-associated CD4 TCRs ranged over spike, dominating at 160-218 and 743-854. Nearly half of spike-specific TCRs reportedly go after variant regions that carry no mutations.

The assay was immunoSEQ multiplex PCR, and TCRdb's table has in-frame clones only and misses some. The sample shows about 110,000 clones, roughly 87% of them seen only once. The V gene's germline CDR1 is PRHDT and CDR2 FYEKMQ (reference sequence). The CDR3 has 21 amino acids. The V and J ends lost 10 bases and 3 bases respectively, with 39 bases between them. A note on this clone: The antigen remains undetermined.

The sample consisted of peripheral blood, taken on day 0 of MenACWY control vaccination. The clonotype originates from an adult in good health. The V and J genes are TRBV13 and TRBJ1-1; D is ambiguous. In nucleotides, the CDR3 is TGTGCCACGTCACCCGATAAGGGTTATTCGGGGTATAGTTTCAGGTACACTGAAGCTTTCTTT. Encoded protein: CATSPDKGYSGYSFRYTEAFF.